The sequence of this T cell receptor beta chain was determined in a study of T-cell memory formation after mild COVID-19. Germline V lookup: CDR1 KGHDR, CDR2 SFDVKD. The V and J ends lost 2 bases and 5 bases, in that order; junction bases with no gene match: 2. This CDR3 has 15 amino acids. About this clonotype: The antigen is unknown.

The 5'RACE method, run with constant-segment primers, produced TCR alpha and TCR beta cDNA libraries (carrying sample barcodes and UMIs). TCRdb re-analysed the 5' RACE reads in MiXCR, keeping a single row per CDR3 protein. In the table there are about 170,000 distinct CDR3 sequences, approximately 12% of which are singletons. Overall study findings and caveats: Memory from before infection featured some responding clones, which suggests cross-reactive memory joined.

This chain uses TRBV24-1 with TRBJ2-2; 9 bases match TRBD1. The receptor was isolated from a man aged 18 to 29 who had mild COVID-19 (a few samples of this study predate the infection). Cell type and time point are not known. What was sequenced was PBMCs or a T cell subset sorted from them (not recorded which). The CDR3 region is CATSDSGQGTGELFF. In nucleotides, the CDR3 is TGTGCCACCAGTGATTCGGGACAGGGTACCGGGGAGCTGTTTTTT.